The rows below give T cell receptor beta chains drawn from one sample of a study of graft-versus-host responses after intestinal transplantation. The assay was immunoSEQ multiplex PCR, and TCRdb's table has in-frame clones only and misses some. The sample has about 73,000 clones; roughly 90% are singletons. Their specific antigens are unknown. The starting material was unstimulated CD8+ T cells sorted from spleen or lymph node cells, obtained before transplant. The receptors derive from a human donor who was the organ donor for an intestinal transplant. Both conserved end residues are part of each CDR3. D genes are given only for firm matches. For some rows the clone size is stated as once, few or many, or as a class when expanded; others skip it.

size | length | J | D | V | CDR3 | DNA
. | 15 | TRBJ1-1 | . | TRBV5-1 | CASSSSAFMNTEAFF | TGCGCCAGCAGCAGCAGCGCTTTTATGAACACTGAAGCTTTCTTT
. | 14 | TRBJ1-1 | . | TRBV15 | CATRPRLVNTEAFF | TGTGCCACCCGTCCCAGGCTGGTGAACACTGAAGCTTTCTTT
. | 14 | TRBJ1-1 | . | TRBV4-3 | CASSQLGGDTEAFF | TGCGCCAGCAGCCAACTAGGGGGAGATACGGAAGCTTTCTTT
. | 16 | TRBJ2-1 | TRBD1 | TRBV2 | CASSFFVRDRGHEQFF | TGTGCCAGCAGTTTTTTTGTCCGGGACAGGGGCCATGAGCAGTTCTTC
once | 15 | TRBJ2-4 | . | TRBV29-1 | CSVTPQGTRVNIQYF | TGCAGCGTAACTCCACAGGGGACTAGAGTAAACATTCAGTACTTC
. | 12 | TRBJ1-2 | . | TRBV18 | CASSPPNGGYTF | TGTGCCAGCTCACCACCGAACGGGGGCTACACCTTC
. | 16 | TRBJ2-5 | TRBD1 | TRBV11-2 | CASSYRDRGYQETQYF | TGTGCCAGCAGCTACCGGGACAGGGGTTACCAAGAGACCCAGTACTTC
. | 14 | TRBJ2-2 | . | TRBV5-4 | CASSHDPETGELFF | TGTGCCAGCAGTCACGATCCGGAGACCGGGGAGCTGTTTTTT
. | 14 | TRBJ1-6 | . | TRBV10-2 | CASSPTGGNSPLHF | TGCGCCAGCAGTCCGACAGGAGGAAATTCACCCCTCCACTTT
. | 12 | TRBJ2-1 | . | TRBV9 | CASSLPDNEQFF | TGTGCCAGCAGCTTGCCGGACAATGAGCAGTTCTTC
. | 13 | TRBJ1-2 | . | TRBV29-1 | CSVDPHEHYGYTF | TGCAGCGTTGATCCCCACGAGCACTATGGCTACACCTTC
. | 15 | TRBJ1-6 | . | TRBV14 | CASSQNRIKVSPLHF | TGTGCCAGCAGCCAGAACAGGATCAAGGTATCACCCCTCCACTTT
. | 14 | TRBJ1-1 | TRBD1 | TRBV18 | CASSPGQGSTEAFF | TGTGCCAGCTCACCAGGACAGGGGAGCACTGAAGCTTTCTTT
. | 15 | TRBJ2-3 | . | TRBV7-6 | CASSPWDTFTDTQYF | TGTGCCAGCAGCCCTTGGGACACTTTCACAGATACGCAGTATTTT
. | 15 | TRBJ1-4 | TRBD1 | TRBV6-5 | CASSYGDRVGEKLFF | TGTGCCAGCAGTTACGGGGACAGGGTAGGGGAAAAACTGTTTTTT
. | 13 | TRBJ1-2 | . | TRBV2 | CARGQVTTYGYTF | TGTGCCAGGGGACAAGTTACAACCTATGGCTACACCTTC
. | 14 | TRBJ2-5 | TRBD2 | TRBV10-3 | CAISEGLGQETQYF | TGTGCCATCAGTGAGGGACTAGGCCAAGAGACCCAGTACTTC
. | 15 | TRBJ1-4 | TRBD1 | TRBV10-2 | CASRGQGSTNEKLFF | TGCGCCAGCAGGGGACAGGGGTCAACTAATGAAAAACTGTTTTTT
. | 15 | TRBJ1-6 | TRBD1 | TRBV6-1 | CASSEAQEGTGGRHF | TGTGCCAGCAGTGAAGCGCAAGAAGGGACAGGGGGGCGCCACTTT
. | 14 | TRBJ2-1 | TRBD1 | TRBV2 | CASSGTGLNNEQFF | TGTGCCAGCAGTGGGACAGGGCTGAACAATGAGCAGTTCTTC
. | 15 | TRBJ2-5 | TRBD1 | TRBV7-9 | CASSGTGTAQETQYF | TGTGCCAGCAGCGGTACCGGGACAGCCCAAGAGACCCAGTACTTC
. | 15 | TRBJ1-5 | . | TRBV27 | CASSFNYYSNQPQHF | TGTGCCAGCAGCTTCAATTACTATAGCAATCAGCCCCAGCATTTT
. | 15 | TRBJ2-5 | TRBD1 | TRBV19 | CATSDRDRGRETQYF | TGTGCCACCTCGGACAGGGATCGTGGTCGAGAGACCCAGTACTTC